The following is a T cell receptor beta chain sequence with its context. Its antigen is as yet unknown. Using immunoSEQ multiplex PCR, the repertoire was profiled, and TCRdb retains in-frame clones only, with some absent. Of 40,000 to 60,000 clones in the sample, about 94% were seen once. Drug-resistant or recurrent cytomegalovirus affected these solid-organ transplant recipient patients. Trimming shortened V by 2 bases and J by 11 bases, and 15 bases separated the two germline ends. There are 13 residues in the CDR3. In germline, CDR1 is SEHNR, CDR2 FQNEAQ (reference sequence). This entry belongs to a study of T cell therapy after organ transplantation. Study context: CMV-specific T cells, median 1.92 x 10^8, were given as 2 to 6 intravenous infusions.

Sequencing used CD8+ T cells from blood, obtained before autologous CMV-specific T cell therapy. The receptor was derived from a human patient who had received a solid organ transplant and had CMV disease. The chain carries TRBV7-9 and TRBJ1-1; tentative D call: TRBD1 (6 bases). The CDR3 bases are TGTGCCAGCAGCTTAAGCAGTCAGGGGTTGGCTTTCTTT. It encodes CASSLSSQGLAFF. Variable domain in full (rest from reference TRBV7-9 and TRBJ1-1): DTGVSQNPRHKITKRGQNVTFRCDPISEHNRLYWYRQTLGQGPEFLTYFQNEAQLEKSRLLSDRFSAERPKGSFSTLEIQRTEQGDSAMYLCASSLSSQGLAFFGQGTRLTVV.